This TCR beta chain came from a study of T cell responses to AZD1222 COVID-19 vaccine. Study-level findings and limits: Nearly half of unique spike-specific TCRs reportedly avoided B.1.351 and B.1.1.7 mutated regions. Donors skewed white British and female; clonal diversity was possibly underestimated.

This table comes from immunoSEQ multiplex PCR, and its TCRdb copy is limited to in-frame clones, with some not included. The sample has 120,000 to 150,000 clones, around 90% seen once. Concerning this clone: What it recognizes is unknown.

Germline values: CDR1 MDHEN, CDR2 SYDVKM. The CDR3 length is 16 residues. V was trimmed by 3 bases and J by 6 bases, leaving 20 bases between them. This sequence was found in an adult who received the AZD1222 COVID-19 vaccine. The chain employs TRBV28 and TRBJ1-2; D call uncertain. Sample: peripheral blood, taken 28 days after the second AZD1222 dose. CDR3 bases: TGTGCCAGCAGTTTCGGTTGGATCGCTTTTAAGGATGGCTACACCTTC. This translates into CASSFGWIAFKDGYTF.